This is a list of T cell receptor beta chains from one sample in a study of cytomegalovirus exposure and HLA in healthy donors. Profiling relied on immunoSEQ multiplex PCR, and the TCRdb table lists in-frame clones only, not all of them. The table lists 200,000 to 250,000 clones, around 76% of them singletons. The sample comprised PBMCs. These receptors were collected from a woman in her forties in good health and CMV-seropositive. Each CDR3 is given with its conserved first and last residue. The D gene is left open where the match is weak. A row's size may be missing; if present it is once, few, many or a size class.

j_call cdr3_length d_call v_call clone_size cdr3_aa cdr3_nt
TRBJ2-2 11 - TRBV11-3 - CASSSRGELFF TGTGCCAGCAGCTCCCGCGGGGAGCTGTTTTTT
TRBJ1-1 13 - TRBV11-3 - CASSIQGDTEAFF TGTGCCAGCAGCATTCAGGGCGACACTGAAGCTTTCTTT
TRBJ1-2 16 TRBD1 TRBV25-1 - CASSPTYRGRDYGYTF TGTGCCAGCAGTCCAACATACAGGGGGAGGGACTATGGCTACACCTTC
TRBJ2-3 15 - TRBV5-1 - CASSFSGTPTDTQYF TGCGCCAGCAGCTTTAGTGGGACTCCCACAGATACGCAGTATTTT
TRBJ2-1 17 - TRBV2 - CASSERGGGSSYNEQFF TGTGCCAGCAGTGAAAGGGGAGGGGGAAGCTCCTACAATGAGCAGTTCTTC
TRBJ2-1 11 - TRBV25-1 - CASGDNNEQFF TGTGCCAGTGGAGATAACAATGAGCAGTTCTTC
TRBJ2-5 18 - TRBV4-1 - CASSPSRVTSSAQETQYF TGCGCCAGCAGCCCCTCGAGAGTCACTAGTAGTGCTCAAGAGACCCAGTACTTC
TRBJ2-1 19 TRBD1 TRBV27 - CASLDIYRDRGTDYNEQFF TGTGCCAGCCTTGACATATACCGGGACAGGGGTACAGACTACAATGAGCAGTTCTTC
TRBJ2-1 16 TRBD2 TRBV7-9 - CASSLSGGSSYNEQFF TGTGCCAGCAGCTTGAGCGGGGGAAGCTCCTACAATGAGCAGTTCTTC
TRBJ2-7 14 - TRBV27 - CASSTSRRVYEQYF TGTGCCAGCAGCACTAGCAGGCGCGTCTACGAGCAGTACTTC
TRBJ1-1 13 - TRBV6-5 once CASSGWGETEAFF TGTGCCAGCAGTGGCTGGGGGGAAACTGAAGCTTTCTTT
TRBJ1-1 12 - TRBV5-4 - CASSLPGSEAFF TGTGCCAGCAGCTTGCCGGGGAGTGAAGCTTTCTTT
TRBJ1-1 15 TRBD1 TRBV5-1 - CASSSGDRVGTEAFF TGCGCCAGCAGCTCGGGGGACAGGGTGGGCACTGAAGCTTTCTTT
TRBJ1-2 15 TRBD1 TRBV6-1 - CASSEGQGAFYGYTF TGTGCCAGCAGTGAGGGACAGGGGGCATTCTATGGCTACACCTTC
TRBJ1-3 15 TRBD1 TRBV7-2 - CASSLDRESGNTIYF TGTGCCAGCAGCTTGGACAGGGAATCTGGAAACACCATATATTTT
TRBJ1-2 8 - TRBV6-5 few CASSPVFF TGTGCCAGCAGTCCGGTATTCTTC
TRBJ2-7 13 TRBD1 TRBV4-2 few CASSETGGTQQYF TGTGCCAGCAGTGAAACAGGGGGCACTCAGCAGTACTTC
TRBJ1-1 13 - TRBV5-1 few CASSYRESTEAFF TGCGCCAGCAGCTATAGGGAGAGCACTGAAGCTTTCTTT
TRBJ2-7 15 TRBD1 TRBV12-5 - CASGPMTGGAYEQYF TGTGCTAGTGGTCCTATGACAGGGGGGGCCTACGAGCAGTACTTC
TRBJ1-1 15 TRBD1 TRBV6-5 - CASSAQGQGRTEAFF TGTGCCAGCAGTGCCCAAGGACAGGGAAGAACTGAAGCTTTCTTT
TRBJ1-3 14 TRBD1 TRBV5-1 - CASSQGASGNTIYF TGCGCCAGTTCTCAGGGGGCCTCTGGAAACACCATATATTTT
TRBJ1-2 12 TRBD1 TRBV29-1 - CSVDRGLDGYTF TGCAGCGTAGACAGGGGGCTGGATGGCTACACCTTC
TRBJ2-2 17 - TRBV12-5 - CASGFDGGGANTGELFF TGTGCTAGTGGTTTCGACGGGGGTGGTGCGAACACCGGGGAGCTGTTTTTT
TRBJ1-4 15 - TRBV11-2 once CASSSPTRGNEKLFF TGTGCCAGCAGCTCCCCAACCCGGGGTAATGAAAAACTGTTTTTT
TRBJ2-6 19 TRBD1 TRBV7-9 once CASSLRLDRGGSGANVLTF TGTGCCAGCAGCTTAAGGTTGGACAGGGGGGGCTCTGGGGCCAACGTCCTGACTTTC
TRBJ1-2 13 - TRBV7-9 - CASSRQENYGYTF TGTGCCAGCAGCCGTCAGGAAAACTATGGCTACACCTTC
TRBJ1-5 14 TRBD1 TRBV30 - CAWSRTGGNQPQHF TGTGCCTGGAGTCGGACAGGGGGCAATCAGCCCCAGCATTTT
TRBJ2-1 11 - TRBV30 - CAWSVADEQFF TGTGCCTGGAGTGTGGCCGATGAGCAGTTCTTC
TRBJ2-3 15 - TRBV4-1 - CASSQDGGLSGAQYF TGCGCCAGCAGCCAAGATGGGGGACTCTCCGGGGCGCAGTATTTT
TRBJ2-7 15 TRBD1 TRBV16 - CASSQWQGVFYEQYF TGTGCCAGCAGCCAATGGCAGGGGGTTTTCTACGAGCAGTACTTC
TRBJ2-1 12 - TRBV27 - CASGHTSREQFF TGTGCCAGCGGCCATACTAGTCGAGAGCAGTTCTTC
TRBJ2-6 15 - TRBV6-6 - CASREQHSGANVLTF TGTGCCAGCAGAGAACAACACTCTGGGGCCAACGTCCTGACTTTC
TRBJ2-1 18 TRBD1 TRBV28 - CASSSTAAGGSIRNEQFF TGTGCCAGCAGCTCCACCGCGGCAGGGGGCTCTATTAGGAATGAGCAGTTCTTC
TRBJ2-6 17 TRBD1 TRBV7-6 - CASSSTGGSSGANVLTF TGTGCCAGCAGCTCGACAGGGGGCAGCTCTGGGGCCAACGTCCTGACTTTC
TRBJ2-2 12 - TRBV30 - CAWRRGTGELFF TGTGCCTGGAGGAGGGGGACCGGGGAGCTGTTTTTT
TRBJ2-7 14 - TRBV7-2 - CASSLVKSAYEQYF TGTGCCAGCAGCTTAGTAAAGTCAGCGTACGAGCAGTACTTC
TRBJ1-2 14 - TRBV7-2 - CASSSDSRNYGYTF TGTGCCAGCAGCTCGGACAGCCGCAACTATGGCTACACCTTC
TRBJ2-6 17 - TRBV5-4 - CASRVRGGSSGANVLTF TGTGCCAGCAGAGTGAGGGGGGGCAGCTCTGGGGCCAACGTCCTGACTTTC
TRBJ2-1 13 - TRBV9 - CASSVVGTSEQFF TGTGCCAGCAGCGTAGTTGGGACAAGTGAGCAGTTCTTC
TRBJ1-4 15 - TRBV14 - CASSQVAGKNEKLFF TGTGCCAGCAGCCAAGTCGCAGGGAAAAATGAAAAACTGTTTTTT
TRBJ1-3 17 TRBD1 TRBV5-5 - CASSFSGTAGSGNTIYF TGTGCCAGCAGCTTTTCCGGGACAGCGGGCTCTGGAAACACCATATATTTT
TRBJ1-5 15 TRBD1 TRBV6-5 - CASRRDREVGQPQHF TGTGCCAGCAGACGGGACAGGGAGGTAGGTCAGCCCCAGCATTTT
TRBJ1-1 14 - TRBV7-3 - CASSLNPSDTEAFF TGTGCCAGCAGCTTAAATCCCAGCGACACTGAAGCTTTCTTT
TRBJ1-4 16 TRBD1 TRBV6-4 - CASSDFVGQGCEKLFF TGTGCCAGCAGTGACTTTGTTGGACAGGGATGTGAAAAACTGTTTTTT
TRBJ1-2 15 TRBD1 TRBV5-1 - CASKLGTGGHYGYTF TGCGCCAGCAAACTCGGGACAGGGGGTCACTATGGCTACACCTTC
TRBJ2-2 13 - TRBV28 once CASGRGDTGELFF TGTGCCAGCGGCAGGGGAGACACCGGGGAGCTGTTTTTT
TRBJ2-3 17 TRBD2 TRBV4-2 few CASSQDQPLAVADTQYF TGTGCCAGCAGCCAAGATCAACCCCTAGCGGTGGCAGATACGCAGTATTTT
TRBJ2-6 15 - TRBV19 once CASSIGGAGANVLTF TGTGCCAGTAGTATTGGTGGAGCTGGGGCCAACGTCCTGACTTTC
TRBJ1-2 15 - TRBV19 - CASSILGGGDYGYTF TGTGCCAGTAGTATCCTAGGCGGGGGCGACTATGGCTACACCTTC
TRBJ1-2 12 - TRBV30 - CAWSLGANGYTF TGTGCCTGGAGTCTGGGGGCAAATGGCTACACCTTC
TRBJ1-5 16 TRBD1 TRBV19 - CASSDPGQGAWQPQHF TGTGCCAGTAGTGATCCCGGACAGGGGGCATGGCAGCCCCAGCATTTT
TRBJ2-7 14 TRBD1 TRBV25-1 - CASSRTGQTYEQYF TGTGCCAGCAGCCGGACAGGCCAAACCTACGAGCAGTACTTC
TRBJ1-5 15 - TRBV11-1 - CASSLWRRADQPQHF TGTGCCAGCAGCTTATGGCGCAGGGCGGATCAGCCCCAGCATTTT
TRBJ1-1 15 - TRBV7-2 - CASSIARIMNTEAFF TGTGCCAGCAGCATCGCCAGGATAATGAACACTGAAGCTTTCTTT
TRBJ1-2 13 TRBD1 TRBV7-2 - CASKPGQGGGYTF TGTGCCAGCAAACCGGGACAGGGGGGTGGCTACACCTTC
TRBJ1-4 15 TRBD1 TRBV7-2 - CASSPVTGEDEKLFF TGTGCCAGCAGCCCAGTGACAGGGGAGGATGAAAAACTGTTTTTT
TRBJ1-3 16 - TRBV5-1 - CASSLEVAGSGNTIYF TGCGCCAGCAGCTTGGAGGTGGCGGGCTCTGGAAACACCATATATTTT
TRBJ1-2 14 - TRBV7-3 few CASSLSGDGYGYTF TGTGCCAGCAGCTTAAGCGGGGATGGGTATGGCTACACCTTC
TRBJ1-1 15 TRBD1 TRBV2 - CASGYRGTQASEAFF TGTGCCAGCGGATACAGGGGTACACAGGCTTCTGAAGCTTTCTTT